This TCR beta chain comes out of a study of blood T cell repertoires in COVID-19. Study at large: Collection of acute and convalescent COVID-19 samples took place in the United States, Italy and Spain. Nucleic acid was either cDNA or gDNA, and it came from T cells, B-cell-depleted T cells, or PBMCs.

Per the authors' pipeline: By means of reference gene primer amplification, nucleated cell counts were estimated. TCRdb's copy holds only in-frame clones and misses some; the assay was immunoSEQ multiplex PCR. D and trimming come from the DNA, and the V and J calls and clone size come from that table. The sample lists about 40,000 clones, about 86% occurring once. V was pared by 0 bases and J by 6 bases, with 5 bases of the junction left unmatched. Germline CDR1 reads SGHTA; CDR2 reads FQGTGA. The length of the CDR3 is 16 residues. The TCR originated in a woman aged 55-69 years with acute or convalescent COVID-19. The genes are TRBV7-3 and TRBJ2-2; TRBD2 matches at 9 bases. The specimen sequenced was peripheral blood. The CDR3 protein is CASSLTVTSGPGELFF. CDR3 DNA: TGTGCCAGCAGCTTAACGGTGACTAGCGGACCCGGGGAGCTGTTTTTT.